This T cell receptor beta chain originates from a study of cytomegalovirus exposure and HLA in healthy donors. Study-level results: The classifier was said to identify cytomegalovirus status with high specificity and sensitivity. In a later analysis, the majority of CMV-associated beta chains seemingly showed HLA restriction.

In regard to this clone: What it binds is unknown.

The PCR made use of 60 Vbeta and 13 Jbeta primers. This table comes from immunoSEQ multiplex PCR, and its TCRdb copy is limited to in-frame clones, with some not included. The sample holds under 200,000 clones, 78% seen once. The donors, nominally healthy at sampling, likely had unrecorded immune exposures. Trimming pared 6 bases from V and 2 bases from J, leaving 11 bases between. In germline, CDR1 is LNHDA, CDR2 SQIVND (reference sequence). This CDR3 region has 14 residues. The V and J genes are TRBV19 and TRBJ2-1; perhaps TRBD1 as D (6 bases). The source is a woman in her 30s in good health and CMV-seropositive. Material: PBMCs. The CDR3 sequence: CASRQGLAYNEQFF. CDR3 sequence (DNA): TGTGCCAGTAGACAGGGTTTAGCCTACAATGAGCAGTTCTTC.